Listed below are T cell receptor beta chains from one sample, sequenced in a study of cytomegalovirus exposure and HLA in healthy donors. Profiled with immunoSEQ multiplex PCR; TCRdb holds only in-frame clones, not every one. The sample consists of some 150,000 clones, about 80% of them appearing once. Input material: PBMCs. The receptor source for this set is a male donor in good health and CMV-seronegative. Both conserved end residues are part of each CDR3. The order of the fields is D gene, J gene, clone size, V gene, CDR3 DNA, CDR3 protein. A D gene is named only where the DNA matches it firmly. Some rows have no size entry. The others give once, few or many, or a class for an expanded clone.

TRBD2,TRBJ2-1,.,TRBV5-1,TGCGCCAGCAGCTTGGCCCCGGGGGGCAATGAGCAGTTCTTC,CASSLAPGGNEQFF
TRBD1,TRBJ1-1,.,TRBV5-1,TGCGCCAGCAGCCACGGGACAGGCCTGAACACTGAAGCTTTCTTT,CASSHGTGLNTEAFF
.,TRBJ1-2,.,TRBV4-3,TGCGCCAGCAGCCAAGAAACAGGCAAGAACTATGGCTACACCTTC,CASSQETGKNYGYTF
TRBD2,TRBJ2-3,few,TRBV11-1,TGTGCCAGCAGCTTTCTCACTAGCGGGGGCGTTTCAGATACGCAGTATTTT,CASSFLTSGGVSDTQYF
TRBD1,TRBJ2-3,.,TRBV6-1,TGTGCCAGCAGAAAGGGACAGGGGTCGAGAGATACGCAGTATTTT,CASRKGQGSRDTQYF
TRBD2,TRBJ2-1,.,TRBV27,TGTGCCAGCAGCCAGCGGGGGGACTACAATGAGCAGTTCTTC,CASSQRGDYNEQFF
.,TRBJ2-4,few,TRBV6-1,TGTGCCAGCAGGCATCAGAGGGACAAAAAAAACATTCAGTACTTC,CASRHQRDKKNIQYF
.,TRBJ2-7,.,TRBV7-3,TGTTCCAGCAGCCTCCGGGACTCCTACGAGCAGTACTTC,CSSSLRDSYEQYF
TRBD1,TRBJ2-1,few,TRBV15,TGTGCCACCAGCAGTCCGGGACAGGGGCGAAATGAGCAGTTCTTC,CATSSPGQGRNEQFF
.,TRBJ2-3,.,TRBV7-9,TGTGCCAGCAGCTTAGCCCTTGACTGGAAAGGCACAGATACGCAGTATTTT,CASSLALDWKGTDTQYF
.,TRBJ1-2,.,TRBV6-5,TGTGCCAGCAGTACGGGGGACCGGGCCCGGGGCTACACCTTC,CASSTGDRARGYTF
TRBD1,TRBJ2-7,.,TRBV9,TGTGCCAGCAGCGTAGCCGGCAGGGGGCGGGACGAGCAGTACTTC,CASSVAGRGRDEQYF
TRBD2,TRBJ2-1,.,TRBV27,TGTGCCAGCTGGGGCCATTGGACTAGCGGGAGATATGAGCAGTTCTTC,CASWGHWTSGRYEQFF
.,TRBJ1-3,.,TRBV10-3,TGTGCCATCAGTCCAAACTCCGGACAGTACAGCTCTGGAAACACCATATATTTT,CAISPNSGQYSSGNTIYF
TRBD1,TRBJ2-2,.,TRBV6-6,TGTGCCAGCAGCTCCGGGACAGGGGCCACCGGGGAGCTGTTTTTT,CASSSGTGATGELFF
.,TRBJ2-6,.,TRBV19,TGTGCCAGTAGTCCGTGGACTGCAAACTCTGGGGCCAACGTCCTGACTTTC,CASSPWTANSGANVLTF
TRBD1,TRBJ1-3,.,TRBV6-5,TGTGCCAGCAGTTACTCTATCCAGGGGGCAGACACCATATATTTT,CASSYSIQGADTIYF
TRBD2,TRBJ2-3,.,TRBV4-1,TGCGCCAGCAGCCAAGACGCCCTAGCGGGAGTGTCTTATTTT,CASSQDALAGVSYF
.,TRBJ2-7,.,TRBV23-1,TGCGCCAGCAGTCAAGTAAGCCGAAGAGGCTCCTACGAGCAGTACTTC,CASSQVSRRGSYEQYF
.,TRBJ2-7,.,TRBV6-5,TGTGCCAGCAGGGGGCTCTACGAGCAGTACTTC,CASRGLYEQYF
TRBD1,TRBJ2-5,.,TRBV9,TGTGCCAGCAGCGCCCCGGGACAGGGGCGTCAAGAGACCCAGTACTTC,CASSAPGQGRQETQYF
TRBD1,TRBJ2-7,.,TRBV10-1,TGCGCCAGCAGTGAGGGCCGGGACAGGGGTCCCTACGAGCAGTACTTC,CASSEGRDRGPYEQYF